Each of the 23 T cell receptor beta chains below was sequenced from the same sample in a study of regulatory T cells in long-lasting Graves disease. Time point of the sample: persistent/refractory GD, antithyroid drugs over 5 years with positive TRAb. After RNA was extracted from PBMCs, the TCR library was made from it. Libraries of TCR beta came from iRepertoire HTBI primers plus Arm-PCR of CDR3 regions. TCRdb itself ran the multiplex PCR reads through MiXCR, one entry per CDR3 protein. The table shows about 290,000 distinct CDR3 sequences, with 22% occurring only once. The input for sequencing was peripheral blood mononuclear cells (PBMCs), taken when the disease was refractory, from a patient treated with antithyroid drugs. The receptors stem from a female donor with Graves disease.

This chain links TRBV20-1 with TRBJ2-7; D may be TRBD1 (6 bases). From germline, CDR1 is DFQATT and CDR2 SNEGSKA (reference sequence). Trimming pared 4 bases from V and 2 bases from J, leaving 9 bases between. This CDR3 is built from 12 residues. CDR3 region: CSAIQGAYEQYF. The CDR3 DNA follows: TGCAGTGCTATACAGGGCGCCTACGAGCAGTACTTC.

On this clonotype itself: Just one base apart from a much larger clone, this may be a read error. This chain uses TRBV11-2 with TRBJ2-1; the D call may be TRBD1 or TRBD2 (5 bases each). V shed 5 bases and J shed 2 bases, with 16 bases lying between them. CDR1 is SGHAT, CDR2 FQNNGV, per germline. The CDR3 length is 16 residues. CDR3 nucleotide sequence: TGTGCCAGCAGCCCCCGAGGGGCTATCCCCTACAATGAGCAGTTCTTC. Protein sequence: CASSPRGAIPYNEQFF.

The chain recombines TRBV7-2 with TRBJ2-7; 16 nucleotides align to TRBD2. CDR3 length: 20 residues. Germline V gene data show CDR1 as SGHTA and CDR2 as FQGNSA. Trimming at V came to 5 bases and at J to 3 bases, leaving 16 bases not matched to a gene. The CDR3 reads CASSGPGTSGRAPLRYEQYF. For the CDR3, the DNA is TGTGCCAGCAGCGGACCCGGGACTAGCGGGAGGGCTCCTCTTCGCTACGAGCAGTACTTC.

The chain joins TRBV30 to TRBJ2-5; D unclear. V was clipped by 0 bases and J by 4 bases, with 12 bases between them. The V gene's germline CDR1 is GTSNPN and CDR2 SVGIG (reference sequence). The CDR3 contains 14 residues. CDR3 bases: TGTGCCTGGAGTGTATTGGGGTACGGAGAGACCCAGTACTTC. Amino acids: CAWSVLGYGETQYF.

At least ten counts were recorded for this clonotype. V is TRBV12-3 or TRBV12-4 and J is TRBJ1-2; D gene uncertain. This CDR3 region has 15 residues. V dropped 3 bases and J dropped 2 bases, with 13 bases sitting between them. The DNA of the CDR3 is TGTGCCAGCAGTTTTAATTCCGGGCGCAACTATGGCTACACCTTC. Translated: CASSFNSGRNYGYTF.

Points on this clonotype: A much larger clonotype is one base distant, so this may be a read error. The chain employs TRBV7-2 and TRBJ2-7, with D perhaps being TRBD1 or TRBD2 (7 bases each). There are 14 residues in the CDR3. CDR1 and CDR2 from the germline V gene are SGHTA and FQGNSA. Trimming pared 4 bases from V and 0 bases from J, leaving 10 bases between. The CDR3 nucleotides are TGTGCCAGCAGCTCAGGGGGGGGCTCCTACGAGCAGTACTTC. This encodes CASSSGGGSYEQYF.

This clonotype was counted only a few times. This rearrangement joins TRBV10-3 to TRBJ1-5; weak D call: TRBD1 (5 bases). The CDR3 is 13 residues long. V lost 2 bases and J 6 bases, leaving 8 bases between the germline ends. Per germline, CDR1 ENHRY and CDR2 SYGVKD. CDR3 region: CAISEGALQPQHF. The CDR3 DNA reads TGTGCCATCAGTGAGGGGGCGCTTCAGCCCCAGCATTTT.

This chain links TRBV9 with TRBJ1-2, with 7 bases aligning to TRBD1. The CDR3 totals 14 residues. The germline V gene has CDR1 SGDLS and CDR2 YYNGEE. Trimming took 3 bases from V and 0 from J; bases not matched to a gene: 2. The CDR3 region is CASSATGTNYGYTF. Here the CDR3 DNA reads TGTGCCAGCAGCGCGACAGGGACTAACTATGGCTACACCTTC.

The gene calls are TRBV19 and TRBJ1-1; D is ambiguous. Germline V gene lookup returns CDR1 LNHDA and CDR2 SQIVND (reference sequence). The CDR3 runs 11 residues. Trimming took 3 bases from V and 9 from J, leaving 8 bases between them. Here the CDR3 reads CASSMGVKAFF. The CDR3, as DNA: TGTGCCAGTAGTATGGGCGTAAAAGCTTTCTTT.

This clonotype was recorded many times. V is TRBV12-3 or TRBV12-4 and J is TRBJ1-5; no firm D call. The CDR3 consists of 12 residues. The V end was cut by 6 bases, the J end by 6 bases, with 9 bases between. CDR3 amino acids: CASSPYGQPQHF. In nucleotides, the CDR3 is TGTGCCAGCAGCCCATACGGTCAGCCCCAGCATTTT.

This clonotype has a handful of counts. J is TRBJ1-1 and V is TRBV7-8; a weak D match, TRBD1 (5 bases). V lost 8 bases, J lost 1 base, and 17 bases lay in between. CDR3 length equals 15 residues. The V gene's germline CDR1 is SGHVS and CDR2 FQNEAQ. The CDR3 spells CASASSGGGNTEAFF. The CDR3 DNA reads as TGTGCCAGCGCCAGTTCGGGGGGGGGGAACACTGAAGCTTTCTTT.

This clonotype appeared a few times. The chain couples TRBV12-3 or TRBV12-4 to TRBJ2-2; the D gene is possibly TRBD1 (6 bases). V lost 5 bases, J lost 10 bases, and 14 bases lay in between. There are 13 residues in the CDR3. As DNA, the CDR3 is TGTGCCAGCAGTAACACACAGGGTGCGGAGCTGTTTTTT. This gives the protein CASSNTQGAELFF.

This clonotype was counted ten times or more. The CDR3 loop is CASSLKSRDRNTGELFF. The CDR3 DNA reads TGTGCCAGCAGCTTAAAATCCCGGGACAGAAACACCGGGGAGCTGTTTTTT. The chain recombines TRBV7-6 with TRBJ2-2; 7 nucleotides line up with TRBD1. CDR3 length: 17 amino acids. Trimming took 2 bases from V and 2 from J; bases not matched to a gene: 8. CDR1 is SGHVS, CDR2 FNYEAQ, per germline.

The chain has TRBV5-8 and TRBJ1-5; D remains ambiguous. V gave up 2 bases and J gave up 5 bases, with 11 bases separating them. The CDR3 consists of 14 residues. Germline assignment: CDR1 SGHTS and CDR2 YDEGEE. The CDR3 spells CASSFIPPDQPQHF. The CDR3, as DNA: TGTGCCAGCAGCTTTATCCCGCCCGATCAGCCCCAGCATTTT.

This clonotype was recorded at least ten times. The chain has TRBV18 and TRBJ1-1, with unresolved D. The V gene lost 8 bases and the J gene lost 0 bases, with 10 bases spanning the gap. Germline CDR1 and CDR2: KGHSH and LQKENI. The CDR3 totals 13 residues. CDR3 sequence (DNA): TGTGCCAGCAGCCCAACCTTGAACACTGAAGCTTTCTTT. As protein: CASSPTLNTEAFF.

This clonotype was seen many times. The V gene is TRBV7-2, the J gene TRBJ1-1; a weak D match, TRBD1 (5 bases). The V and J ends lost 7 bases and 1 base respectively, with 19 bases between them. Germline loops: CDR1 SGHTA, CDR2 FQGNSA. The CDR3 totals 16 residues. Here the CDR3 reads CASTSGRARENTEAFF. The CDR3 bases are TGTGCCAGCACTTCAGGGCGGGCTAGGGAGAACACTGAAGCTTTCTTT.

The chain couples TRBV5-1 to TRBJ1-6; D may be TRBD1 (5 bases). CDR3 length: 15 amino acids. Trimming pared 1 base from V and 9 bases from J, leaving 14 bases between. Germline CDR1 is SGHRS and CDR2 is YFSETQ. CDR3 region: CASSLSSREASPLHF. CDR3 sequence (DNA): TGCGCCAGCAGCTTGTCTAGCAGGGAAGCTTCACCCCTCCACTTT.

This chain connects TRBV4-2 to TRBJ2-4, with 10 bases matching TRBD2. CDR1 is LGHNA, CDR2 YNFKEQ, per germline. Trimming removed 0 bases from V and 4 bases from J; junction bases left unmatched: 9. This CDR3 has 18 residues. CDR3 DNA sequence: TGTGCCAGCAGCCAAGATGTAATAGCGGGAGGCGGGAAAAACATTCAGTACTTC. It codes for CASSQDVIAGGGKNIQYF.

This clonotype was seen repeatedly, ten times or more. The rearrangement joins TRBV2 to TRBJ1-5; TRBD1 matches 7 bases. The CDR3 length is 14 residues. Germline CDR1 reads SNHLY; CDR2 reads FYNNEI. With V trimmed by 8 bases and J by 3 bases, 7 bases remained unmatched. CDR3 in amino acids: CASGKDRDNQPQHF. CDR3 nucleotide sequence: TGTGCCAGCGGAAAAGACAGGGACAATCAGCCCCAGCATTTT.

This clonotype was recorded a few times. The chain joins TRBV18 to TRBJ1-1; D is perhaps TRBD1 (5 bases). V lost 0 bases and J lost 3, with 11 bases in between. The CDR3 covers 15 residues. Germline lookup yields CDR1 KGHSH and CDR2 LQKENI. Written as DNA, the CDR3 is TGTGCCAGCTCACCACCGTCACAGGCCCACACTGAAGCTTTCTTT. It yields the protein CASSPPSQAHTEAFF.

Notes on this clonotype: This sequence may be a read error, since a much larger clone differs from it by one base. V and J are TRBV28 and TRBJ1-2; D not certain. The CDR3 loop spans 14 amino acids. CDR1 and CDR2 from the germline V gene are MDHEN and SYDVKM. The DNA of the CDR3 is TGTGCCTCCCAACCCGGGCCGCCCGATTATGGCCACACCTTC. Its translation: CASQPGPPDYGHTF.

This clonotype came up a few times. The V call is TRBV7-9, the J call TRBJ1-5, with unresolved D. The CDR3 length is 14 residues. V gave up 4 bases and J gave up 1 base, with 8 bases separating them. Germline assignment: CDR1 SEHNR and CDR2 FQNEAQ (reference sequence). The CDR3 loop reads CASSSQTSNQPQHF. DNA of the CDR3: TGTGCCAGCAGCTCACAGACAAGCAATCAGCCCCAGCATTTT.

This clonotype was seen many times. This chain connects TRBV7-9 to TRBJ2-7; 8 nucleotides agree with TRBD1. The junction had 14 bases not matched to a gene; V was cut back by 7 bases and J by 6 bases. The germline V gene has CDR1 SEHNR and CDR2 FQNEAQ (reference sequence). This CDR3 has 15 residues. CDR3 in amino acids: CASTSSGGVGSEQYF. The CDR3 nucleotides read TGTGCCAGCACCAGCTCAGGGGGCGTTGGGAGCGAGCAGTACTTC.